This T cell receptor (beta chain) was captured in a study of T cell responses to AZD1222 COVID-19 vaccine. Whole-study results and caveats: In a largely white British group with more females than males, clonal diversity was possibly underestimated.

The method was immunoSEQ multiplex PCR; TCRdb's version includes in-frame clones alone and lacks a portion of them. The repertoire holds 150,000 to 200,000 clones, with roughly nine tenths as singletons. The table lists this clone with a count of one. Its target is not known. The sequence was obtained from an adult in good health. Specimen: peripheral blood, collected on day 0 of AZD1222 vaccination.

In DNA form, the CDR3 reads TGTGCCAGCAGTTACGTAAGGGGAAGCTCCTACGAGCAGTACTTC. It encodes CASSYVRGSSYEQYF. The chain couples TRBV6-6 to TRBJ2-7; D possibly corresponds to TRBD1 (5 bases). Germline CDR1 reads MNHNY; CDR2 reads SVGAGI (reference sequence). Between the trimmed V and J ends, which lost 2 bases and 0 bases, there was a span of 11 bases. The CDR3 covers 15 residues.